The 31 T cell receptor beta chains below were found in one sample sequenced in a study of blood T cells in healthy people across ages. A second PCR of roughly 7 to 11 cycles used a sample-barcoded 5' primer and a J-beta primer mix. MiXCR was run by TCRdb on the 5' RACE reads, yielding one entry per CDR3 protein. The table lists about 720,000 distinct CDR3 sequences, around 25% of them singletons. These same data were also listed under a study on T cells of mothers and their children.

What was sequenced was blood. Receptors originate from a boy under 18 in good health.

CDR3 sequence reads: CSARDRKRPWNTQYF. The CDR3 bases are TGCAGTGCTAGAGATCGCAAGCGCCCTTGGAATACGCAGTATTTT. The V and J genes are TRBV20-1 and TRBJ2-3; D unclear. CDR1 and CDR2 (germline): DFQATT, SNEGSKA (reference sequence). Trimming left V 0 bases short and J 7 bases short, with 17 bases between. CDR3 size: 15 residues.

The V and J genes are TRBV28 and TRBJ2-1; 7 nucleotides match TRBD2. This CDR3 has 13 amino acids. The junction had 8 bases not matched to a gene; V was cut back by 4 bases and J by 11 bases. CDR1 MDHEN and CDR2 SYDVKM come from the germline V gene. CDR3 residues: CASSSGPAGKQFF. CDR3 sequence (DNA): TGTGCCAGCAGTTCAGGACCAGCGGGAAAGCAGTTCTTC. Variable domain in full (rest from reference TRBV28 and TRBJ2-1): DVKVTQSSRYLVKRTGEKVFLECVQDMDHENMFWYRQDPGLGLRLIYFSYDVKMKEKGDIPEGYSVSREKKERFSLILESASTNQTSMYLCASSSGPAGKQFFGPGTRLTVL.

The V and J genes are TRBV20-1 and TRBJ2-7; 8 bases fit TRBD1. V shed 3 bases, J shed 3 bases, and the junction held 7 bases outside the gene matches. This CDR3 is 14 amino acids long. In germline, CDR1 is DFQATT, CDR2 SNEGSKA (reference sequence). The CDR3 loop reads CSASFQGALYEQYF. The CDR3 nucleotides read TGCAGTGCTAGTTTCCAGGGGGCTCTCTACGAGCAGTACTTC.

This clonotype was picked up a small number of times. The genes are TRBV20-1 and TRBJ2-7; D remains ambiguous. V was shortened by 0 bases and J by 2 bases, with 11 bases between the two germline ends. Germline V gene lookup returns CDR1 DFQATT and CDR2 SNEGSKA (reference sequence). The CDR3 is made up of 14 amino acids. The DNA for the CDR3 is TGCAGTGCTAGAGATATAGGGCAGGCCTACGAGCAGTACTTC. It translates to CSARDIGQAYEQYF.

This clonotype was seen a few times. A junction end diverges from the germline sequence, so it may reflect a read error. The V call is TRBV2, the J call TRBJ2-7; no reliable D call. Germline V gives CDR1 SNHLY, CDR2 FYNNEI. The CDR3 contains 13 residues. CDR3 in amino acids: CTSMPSSSYEQYF. DNA of the CDR3: TGTACCAGCATGCCATCAAGCTCCTACGAGCAGTACTTC.

This chain links TRBV6-4 with TRBJ2-1, with D unresolved. Germline V gene lookup returns CDR1 MRHNA and CDR2 SNTAGT. Trimming shortened V by 2 bases and J by 7 bases, and 12 bases separated the two germline ends. The CDR3 is made up of 14 amino acids. The CDR3 sequence is CASSDTVKGNEQFF. The CDR3 nucleotides are TGTGCCAGCAGTGACACAGTAAAGGGAAATGAGCAGTTCTTC.

This chain connects TRBV7-2 to TRBJ2-7, with D hard to call. Germline CDR1 is SGHTA and CDR2 is FQGNSA. The CDR3 sequence is 14 residues long. Deletions cut 10 bases from V and 0 bases from J, with 16 bases between. DNA for the CDR3: TGTGCCACCCACCAGCCGGGCTACTCCTACGAGCAGTACTTC. This gives the protein CATHQPGYSYEQYF. Full variable domain (remainder filled in from reference TRBV7-2 and TRBJ2-7): GAGVSQSPSNKVTEKGKDVELRCDPISGHTALYWYRQSLGQGLEFLIYFQGNSAPDKSGLPSDRFSAERTGGSVSTLTIQRTQQEDSAVYLCATHQPGYSYEQYFGPGTRLTVT.

The J gene is TRBJ2-7, the V gene TRBV20-1; D not resolved. V dropped 5 bases and J dropped 3 bases, with 14 bases sitting between them. The V gene's germline CDR1 is DFQATT and CDR2 SNEGSKA (reference sequence). This CDR3 has 13 amino acids. The CDR3 DNA follows: TGCAGTGCTGCCACTCACGATTACTACGAGCAGTACTTC. Its translation: CSAATHDYYEQYF.

This clonotype was detected only a few times. V usage is TRBV20-1 and J usage is TRBJ1-2; 8 nucleotides align to TRBD1. J lost 3 bases, V lost 2 bases, and 5 bases had no gene match. CDR3 length: 14 amino acids. Germline V CDR1 and CDR2: DFQATT, SNEGSKA (reference sequence). CDR3 in DNA: TGCAGTGCTAGACTACCGGGACAGGACTATGGCTACACCTTC. Translated, it gives CSARLPGQDYGYTF.

This chain joins TRBV28 and TRBJ1-4; D remains unclear. Deletions cut 5 bases from V and 0 bases from J, with 7 bases between. The germline gives CDR1 MDHEN, CDR2 SYDVKM. This CDR3 is built from 14 residues. CDR3 in DNA: TGTGCCAGCAGTATTTACCCAACTAATGAAAAACTGTTTTTT. Translating it yields CASSIYPTNEKLFF.

V gene TRBV19 combines with J gene TRBJ2-7; D may be TRBD1 or TRBD2 (5 bases each). Per the germline V gene, CDR1 is LNHDA and CDR2 is SQIVND (reference sequence). The V end lost 5 bases, the J end lost 5 bases, and 10 bases lay between the germline ends. The CDR3 is 12 residues long. In DNA form, the CDR3 reads TGTGCCAGTAGTGTCAGGGACCACGAGCAGTACTTC. Residues: CASSVRDHEQYF. Looking up the rest from reference TRBV19 and TRBJ2-7 gives the full variable domain: DGGITQSPKYLFRKEGQNVTLSCEQNLNHDAMYWYRQDPGQGLRLIYYSQIVNDFQKGDIAEGYSVSREKKESFPLTVTSAQKNPTAFYLCASSVRDHEQYFGPGTRLTVT.

The sample holds one count of this clonotype. One junction end does not reproduce the germline sequence, and a read error may be involved. The CDR3 loop reads CARSQVDNPSYEQYF. DNA of the CDR3: TGCGCCCGCAGCCAGGTGGACAACCCCTCCTACGAGCAGTACTTC. The chain employs TRBV4-1 and TRBJ2-7, with D possibly being TRBD1 (5 bases). CDR1 MGHRA and CDR2 YSYEKL come from the germline V gene. The CDR3 contains 15 residues.

Written as DNA, the CDR3 is TGCGCCAGCAGCTTGGGGGTAGGGGGGATCTACGAGCAGTACTTC. Amino acids: CASSLGVGGIYEQYF. The chain carries TRBV5-1 and TRBJ2-1, with D perhaps matching TRBD1 or TRBD2 (6 bases each). Judging by the DNA end, TRBJ2-7 fits better; the J call may be wrong. The CDR3 has 15 residues. Germline V gene lookup returns CDR1 SGHRS and CDR2 YFSETQ.

The chain combines TRBV5-1 with TRBJ2-1, with 10 bases matching TRBD2. The CDR3 sequence is 18 residues long. Germline CDR1 SGHRS, CDR2 YFSETQ. The junction had 12 bases not matched to a gene; V was cut back by 4 bases and J by 2 bases. The CDR3 DNA is TGCGCCAGCAGCACCGGGACTAGCGTCTCGGGTCCCTACAATGAGCAGTTCTTC. Its protein is CASSTGTSVSGPYNEQFF.

This clonotype was seen a handful of times. This chain uses TRBV29-1 with TRBJ2-5; TRBD2 aligns across 8 bases. The DNA end lines up better with TRBJ2-7; the J call may be wrong. The CDR3 runs to 14 residues. Germline CDR1 SQVTM, CDR2 ANQGSEA. CDR3 DNA: TGCAGCGTTTGGGAGCGGGAGAGGTCCTACGAGCAGTACTTC. It encodes CSVWERERSYEQYF.

This clonotype was picked up a small number of times. The chain is built from TRBV6-5 and TRBJ1-2; a possible D gene is TRBD1 (6 bases). This CDR3 comprises 14 residues. V was pared by 2 bases and J by 3 bases, with 10 bases between. Germline CDR1 and CDR2: MNHEY and SVGAGI. The CDR3 DNA follows: TGTGCCAGCAGTTACGAAACAGGGCACTATGGCTACACCTTC. Amino acid sequence: CASSYETGHYGYTF.

This chain connects TRBV7-2 to TRBJ2-1, with unresolved D. The V gene's germline CDR1 is SGHTA and CDR2 FQGNSA. The CDR3 runs 15 residues. Between the trimmed V and J ends, which lost 1 base and 5 bases, there was a span of 12 bases. The CDR3 loop is CASSLVVELHNEQFF. The CDR3, as DNA: TGTGCCAGCAGCTTAGTAGTGGAGCTGCACAATGAGCAGTTCTTC. The variable domain in full, completed from reference TRBV7-2 and TRBJ2-1, reads GAGVSQSPSNKVTEKGKDVELRCDPISGHTALYWYRQSLGQGLEFLIYFQGNSAPDKSGLPSDRFSAERTGGSVSTLTIQRTQQEDSAVYLCASSLVVELHNEQFFGPGTRLTVL.

The chain is built from TRBV28 and TRBJ2-5; the match to TRBD1 covers 9 bases. The DNA matches TRBJ2-7 better at its end, which makes the J call doubtful. The germline V gene encodes CDR1 MDHEN and CDR2 SYDVKM. This CDR3 has 15 residues. CDR3 region: CASGLQGAVSHEQYF. Here the CDR3 DNA reads TGTGCCAGCGGCCTACAGGGGGCGGTGTCCCACGAGCAGTACTTC.

The sample holds a few counts of this clonotype. The V gene is TRBV12-3 or TRBV12-4, the J gene TRBJ2-1; 8 positions match TRBD2. Germline trimming cut 6 bases from V and 5 bases from J; bases unmatched to any gene: 12. The CDR3 contains 16 residues. Written as DNA, the CDR3 is TGTGCCAGCAGGCCTCCCGGGGGGGCCGGACACAATGAGCAGTTCTTC. It is translated as CASRPPGGAGHNEQFF.

The CDR3 here is CASREGPNEQYF. Written as DNA, the CDR3 is TGTGCCAGCAGGGAGGGCCCCAACGAGCAGTACTTC. The chain carries TRBV2 and TRBJ2-7; D possibly corresponds to TRBD2 (6 bases). The length of the CDR3 is 12 residues. Deletions cut 6 bases from V and 5 bases from J, with 11 bases between. The V gene's germline CDR1 is SNHLY and CDR2 FYNNEI.

The rearrangement links TRBV6-2 or TRBV6-3 to TRBJ1-5; D may be TRBD1 (5 bases). Germline assignment: CDR1 MNHEY and CDR2 SVGEGT. V was clipped by 6 bases and J by 7 bases, with 13 bases between them. This CDR3 has 13 amino acids. CDR3 region: CASSHWGEQPQHF. Here the CDR3 DNA reads TGTGCCAGCAGCCACTGGGGGGAACAGCCCCAGCATTTT.

This clonotype was found a few times. The chain employs TRBV4-3 and TRBJ2-7; weak D call: TRBD2 (6 bases). Germline assignment: CDR1 LGHNA and CDR2 YSLEER. Trimming stripped 1 base from V and 0 bases from J, with 16 bases between. CDR3 size: 17 residues. The CDR3 protein is CASSQGIGGTSSYEQYF. The CDR3 nucleotides read TGCGCCAGCAGCCAAGGGATCGGCGGGACCAGCTCCTACGAGCAGTACTTC.

This clonotype occurred a few times. J is TRBJ1-4 and V is TRBV5-6; unclear D gene. V lost 5 bases, J lost 3 bases, and 8 bases lay in between. CDR3 length: 13 residues. Per the germline V gene, CDR1 is SGHDT and CDR2 is YYEEEE. CDR3 in amino acids: CASRTSSNEKLFF. CDR3 coding DNA: TGTGCCAGCAGAACTTCGTCTAATGAAAAACTGTTTTTT.

The V call is TRBV29-1, the J call TRBJ2-7; TRBD2 agrees at 13 bases. The CDR3 totals 15 residues. The germline gives CDR1 SQVTM, CDR2 ANQGSEA. V gave up 5 bases and J gave up 5 bases; unmatched junction bases: 9. In DNA, the CDR3 is TGCAGCGTTCTCACACCGGGACTAGCGGGAAACGAGCAGTACTTC. As protein: CSVLTPGLAGNEQYF.

This clonotype was seen only a few times. The chain couples TRBV7-3 to TRBJ2-1; 7 bases match TRBD2. Germline-derived CDR1 and CDR2 are SGHTA and FQGTGA. V shed 0 bases, J shed 3 bases, and the junction held 5 bases outside the gene matches. The CDR3 is 16 residues long. Written as DNA, the CDR3 is TGTGCCAGCAGCTTAACGGGGACTAAGGGCTACAATGAGCAGTTCTTC. Translated: CASSLTGTKGYNEQFF.

This clonotype was seen more than once but under ten times. J is TRBJ2-5 and V is TRBV9; D is perhaps TRBD1 (5 bases). The CDR3 is 15 residues long. Germline CDR1 reads SGDLS; CDR2 reads YYNGEE. Between the trimmed V and J ends, which lost 4 bases and 5 bases, there was a span of 18 bases. This chain's CDR3 is CASSSAGLRVETQYF. The CDR3 region has the DNA TGTGCCAGCAGCTCCGCAGGGTTACGTGTGGAGACCCAGTACTTC.

The CDR3 nucleotides are TGTGCCAGCAGAAACAGGGGGGTTAACACTGAAGCTTTCTTT. Residues: CASRNRGVNTEAFF. The chain recombines TRBV6-5 with TRBJ1-1; 8 nucleotides match TRBD1. CDR3 length equals 14 residues. After removal of 6 bases from V and 2 bases from J, the junction contained 5 bases not matched to a gene. Germline loops: CDR1 MNHEY, CDR2 SVGAGI.

A few counts support this clonotype. The chain has TRBV5-6 and TRBJ2-1, with D possibly being TRBD2 (7 bases). The V end lost 4 bases, the J end lost 7 bases, and 18 bases lay between the germline ends. This CDR3 region has 15 residues. Germline V gene data show CDR1 as SGHDT and CDR2 as YYEEEE. CDR3 region: CASSLAAGALNEQFF. CDR3 nucleotide sequence: TGTGCCAGCAGCCTGGCCGCGGGGGCCCTAAATGAGCAGTTCTTC.

The chain links TRBV7-2 to TRBJ1-4, with 11 bases identical to TRBD1. The ends lost 5 bases at V and 10 bases at J; junction bases unmatched: 3. Per germline, CDR1 SGHTA and CDR2 FQGNSA. CDR3 length: 13 amino acids. CDR3 protein: CASSGQGARKLFF. The DNA for the CDR3 is TGTGCCAGCAGCGGACAGGGGGCAAGAAAACTGTTTTTT. The full variable domain, completed using reference TRBV7-2 and TRBJ1-4, is GAGVSQSPSNKVTEKGKDVELRCDPISGHTALYWYRQSLGQGLEFLIYFQGNSAPDKSGLPSDRFSAERTGGSVSTLTIQRTQQEDSAVYLCASSGQGARKLFFGSGTQLSVL.

The V gene is TRBV28, the J gene TRBJ2-7; perhaps D is TRBD1 or TRBD2 (7 bases each). The germline gives CDR1 MDHEN, CDR2 SYDVKM. V lost 2 bases to trimming and J lost 3 bases, with 11 bases between them. This CDR3 has 14 residues. The CDR3 region has the DNA TGTGCCAGCAGTTTACCAGGGGGGGACTACGAGCAGTACTTC. Its translation: CASSLPGGDYEQYF.

V gene TRBV4-3 combines with J gene TRBJ2-3, with 11 bases matching TRBD2. Trimming removed 2 bases from V and 6 bases from J; junction bases left unmatched: 10. The CDR3 sequence is 17 residues long. Germline V gives CDR1 LGHNA, CDR2 YSLEER. The CDR3 nucleotides read TGCGCCAGCAGCCAAATCAGACTAGCGGGGCCGAGCGATACGCAGTATTTT. Translation: CASSQIRLAGPSDTQYF.